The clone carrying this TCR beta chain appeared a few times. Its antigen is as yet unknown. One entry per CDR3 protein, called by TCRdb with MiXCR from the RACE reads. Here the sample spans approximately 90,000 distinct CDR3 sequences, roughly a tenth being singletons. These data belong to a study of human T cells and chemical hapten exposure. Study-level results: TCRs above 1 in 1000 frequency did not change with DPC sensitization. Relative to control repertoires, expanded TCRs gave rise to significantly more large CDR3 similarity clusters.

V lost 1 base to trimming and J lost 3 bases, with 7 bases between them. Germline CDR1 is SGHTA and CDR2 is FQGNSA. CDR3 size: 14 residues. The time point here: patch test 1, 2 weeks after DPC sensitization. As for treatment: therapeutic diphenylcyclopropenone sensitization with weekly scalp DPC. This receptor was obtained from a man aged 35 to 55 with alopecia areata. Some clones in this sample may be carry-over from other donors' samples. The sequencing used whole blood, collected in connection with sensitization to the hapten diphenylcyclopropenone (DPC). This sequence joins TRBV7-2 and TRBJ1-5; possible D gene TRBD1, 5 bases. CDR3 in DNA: TGTGCCAGCAGCTTAGAGGGGAACAATCAGCCCCAGCATTTT. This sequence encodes CASSLEGNNQPQHF.